The 11 T cell receptor beta chains below all came from one sample that was sequenced in a study of Ad26.COV2.S vaccination and SARS-CoV-2 variants (dated by TCRdb to about 2021). Library construction relied on the immunoSEQ multiplex PCR assay. The clones in this table, taken by TCRdb from immuneACCESS, are in-frame only. Not every clone is retained; where verified, under half of the shortfall comes from an unresolved V gene, and the cause of the rest is unknown. The sample records approximately 480,000 clones, roughly nine tenths of which are singletons. In total, the top ten clones hold roughly 13% of the sample. Explained via the paper, the treatment or condition label denotes: around 19 received Ad26.COV2.S at low or high dose, single or two shots; a few received placebo; per-sample allocation not given. For vaccine and placebo recipients, repertoires were sequenced using samples collected on day 63 after the first injection.

The sequencing here drew on peripheral blood, taken in a trial of Ad26.COV2.S vaccine versus placebo. The source is a person between 18 and 60 years old who received the Ad26.COV2.S COVID-19 vaccine or a placebo.

The J gene is TRBJ2-7, the V gene TRBV2; D might be TRBD1 (6 bases). Germline values: CDR1 SNHLY, CDR2 FYNNEI. Trimming shortened V by 5 bases and J by 4 bases, and 12 bases separated the two germline ends. There are 13 residues in the CDR3. CDR3 protein: CASSQEQGYEQYF. Written as DNA, the CDR3 is TGTGCCAGCAGTCAGGAACAGGGTTACGAGCAGTACTTC.

The chain joins TRBV7-2 to TRBJ2-7; D tentatively fits TRBD1 or TRBD2 (5 bases each). The CDR3 spans 13 residues. The V end lost 5 bases, the J end lost 7 bases, and 15 bases lay between the germline ends. Per germline, CDR1 SGHTA and CDR2 FQGNSA. The CDR3 spells CASSRGARGEQYF. In DNA form, the CDR3 reads TGTGCCAGCAGCCGAGGGGCCCGGGGAGAGCAGTACTTC.

This clone was seen a few times. The rearrangement uses TRBV4-3 and TRBJ2-2; 11 bases align to TRBD2. The CDR3 runs 18 residues. Trimming cost V 6 bases and J 0 bases; bases outside gene matches: 9. Per germline, CDR1 LGHNA and CDR2 YSLEER. CDR3 DNA: TGCGCCAGCAGTCTGTTTCTAGCGGGAGGTACGAACACCGGGGAGCTGTTTTTT. Protein sequence: CASSLFLAGGTNTGELFF.

Note on this clone: The sample contains more than one DNA sequence encoding this CDR3. The chain links TRBV2 to TRBJ2-3; no clear D gene. With 2 bases removed from V and 5 bases from J, the gap between germline ends came to 5 bases. The CDR3 totals 12 residues. Germline-derived CDR1 and CDR2 are SNHLY and FYNNEI. The CDR3 region is CASSESGDTQYF. CDR3 nucleotides: TGTGCCAGCAGTGAATCAGGAGATACGCAGTATTTT.

The chain has TRBV5-1 and TRBJ2-7; a possible D gene is TRBD2 (6 bases). V lost 4 bases and J lost 6, with 23 bases in between. Germline V CDR1 and CDR2: SGHRS, YFSETQ. The CDR3 is made up of 16 amino acids. The chain's CDR3 is CASSPRGLGREVEQYF. The CDR3 coding sequence is TGCGCCAGCAGCCCGAGGGGACTGGGAAGAGAGGTCGAGCAGTACTTC. Full variable domain (remainder filled in from reference TRBV5-1 and TRBJ2-7): KAGVTQTPRYLIKTRGQQVTLSCSPISGHRSVSWYQQTPGQGLQFLFEYFSETQRNKGNFPGRFSGRQFSNSRSEMNVSTLELGDSALYLCASSPRGLGREVEQYFGPGTRLTVT.

This chain's CDR3 is CASSIIGTANEKLFF. The CDR3 bases are TGTGCCAGTAGTATTATTGGGACAGCAAATGAAAAACTGTTTTTT. This chain links TRBV19 with TRBJ1-4; 7 nucleotides match TRBD1. The CDR3 runs 15 residues. After removal of 3 bases from V and 5 bases from J, the junction contained 6 bases not matched to a gene. Germline V gene data show CDR1 as LNHDA and CDR2 as SQIVND (reference sequence).

The chain has TRBV7-3 and TRBJ2-2, with D possibly matching TRBD2 (5 bases). Germline CDR1 and CDR2: SGHTA and FQGTGA. The CDR3 runs to 16 residues. V was clipped by 3 bases and J by 4 bases, with 15 bases between them. The DNA for the CDR3 is TGTGCCAGCAGCTTGGAGCGGCCTTTGGGCACCGGGGAGCTGTTTTTT. Translating gives CASSLERPLGTGELFF.

V is TRBV30 and J is TRBJ1-5; D is perhaps TRBD1 (5 bases). The length of the CDR3 is 13 residues. Germline loops: CDR1 GTSNPN, CDR2 SVGIG (reference sequence). The germline V and J ends were trimmed by 2 bases and 5 bases, with 10 bases remaining between them. As DNA, the CDR3 is TGTGCCTGGAGTCCACGGGGCCATCAGCCCCAGCATTTT. It specifies CAWSPRGHQPQHF.

The rearrangement joins TRBV16 to TRBJ2-3; possibly TRBD2 for D (6 bases). Per the germline V gene, CDR1 is KGHSY and CDR2 is FQNENV. CDR3 size: 16 residues. V lost 2 bases to trimming and J lost 0 bases, with 12 bases between them. The chain's CDR3 is CASSQGTQTSTDTQYF. CDR3 in DNA: TGTGCCAGCAGCCAAGGGACTCAAACTAGCACAGATACGCAGTATTTT.

The chain couples TRBV19 to TRBJ1-5, with TRBD1 as a possible D gene (6 bases). V lost 5 bases, J lost 6 bases, and 11 bases lay in between. Germline V gene data show CDR1 as LNHDA and CDR2 as SQIVND (reference sequence). The CDR3 contains 13 residues. The CDR3 sequence: CASSGGHGQPQHF. CDR3 sequence (DNA): TGTGCCAGTAGTGGGGGCCACGGTCAGCCCCAGCATTTT.

The V call is TRBV7-2, the J call TRBJ2-7, with D maybe TRBD2 (6 bases). CDR1 is SGHTA, CDR2 FQGNSA, per germline. V was shortened by 5 bases and J by 3 bases, with 8 bases between the two germline ends. The CDR3 extends over 12 amino acids. In DNA, the CDR3 is TGTGCCAGCAGCCCCGGGGGCTACGAGCAGTACTTC. This codes for CASSPGGYEQYF.